This T cell receptor (beta chain) was identified in a study of blood T cells in healthy people across ages. This clonotype turned up a few times. Its antigen is currently unknown. Those donating, healthy Caucasian individuals from Russia, were aged about 6 to 100. Study outcomes and limitations: PBMCs left unsorted prevented a conclusive naive versus antigen-experienced comparison.

A second PCR of 7 to 11 cycles used a sample-barcoded 5' primer and a J-beta primer mix. Paired-end reads containing CDR3 totaled no fewer than 2.5 million for each sample. A single record per CDR3 protein comes from TCRdb applying MiXCR to the 5' RACE reads. The table lists 710,000 or so distinct CDR3 sequences, around 32% of them singletons. Sequences were obtained from blood. The sequence was obtained from a woman of 80 years or more in good health.

DNA of the CDR3: TGTGCCATCAGGGGGACTAGCGGGGGGAATGAGCAGTTCTTC. This translates into CAIRGTSGGNEQFF. This chain joins TRBV10-3 and TRBJ2-1, with 15 bases that match TRBD2. The CDR3 extends over 14 amino acids. After removal of 6 bases from V and 7 bases from J, the junction contained 1 base not matched to a gene. CDR1 and CDR2 (germline): ENHRY, SYGVKD.